The clone carrying this T cell receptor beta chain came up a few times. Its antigen remains unknown. Clones were read by immunoSEQ multiplex PCR, and TCRdb kept only the in-frame ones, dropping some. The sample contains approximately 90,000 clones, about 91% of which appear only once. The data originate from a study of OX40 agonist ivuxolimab in advanced cancers. Regarding the study as a whole: Averaged across samples, CD8+ T cells carried more expanded clones than CD4+ did.

This receptor was obtained from an adult with an advanced solid tumor such as melanoma, head and neck, liver or kidney cancer. The specimen comprised CD4+ or CD8+ T cells sorted from blood, sampled in a trial of the OX40 agonist ivuxolimab.

CDR3 protein: CASSVSSGTEAFF. The CDR3, as DNA: TGTGCCAGCAGCGTAAGTTCAGGCACTGAAGCTTTCTTT. The chain has TRBV9 and TRBJ1-1; no clear D gene. The V gene's germline CDR1 is SGDLS and CDR2 YYNGEE. This CDR3 has 13 residues. The ends were cut back, 1 base at V and 4 bases at J, with 8 bases in the middle.